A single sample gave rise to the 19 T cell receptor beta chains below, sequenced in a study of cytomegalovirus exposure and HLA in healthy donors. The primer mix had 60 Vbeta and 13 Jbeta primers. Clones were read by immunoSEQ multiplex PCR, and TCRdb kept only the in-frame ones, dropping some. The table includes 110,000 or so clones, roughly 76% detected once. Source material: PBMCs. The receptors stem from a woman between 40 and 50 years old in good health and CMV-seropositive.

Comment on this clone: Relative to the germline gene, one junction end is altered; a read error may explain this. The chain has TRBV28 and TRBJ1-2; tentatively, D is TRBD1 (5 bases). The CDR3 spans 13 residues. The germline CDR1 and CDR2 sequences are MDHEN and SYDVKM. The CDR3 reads CASSLGGEFGYNF. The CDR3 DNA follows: TGTGCCAGCAGTTTAGGAGGGGAGTTTGGCTACAACTTC.

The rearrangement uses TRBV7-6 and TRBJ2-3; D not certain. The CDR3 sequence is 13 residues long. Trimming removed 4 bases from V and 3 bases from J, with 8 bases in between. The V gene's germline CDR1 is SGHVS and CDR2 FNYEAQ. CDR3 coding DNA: TGTGCCAGCAGCTCGCAGCGTACAGATACGCAGTATTTT. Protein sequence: CASSSQRTDTQYF.

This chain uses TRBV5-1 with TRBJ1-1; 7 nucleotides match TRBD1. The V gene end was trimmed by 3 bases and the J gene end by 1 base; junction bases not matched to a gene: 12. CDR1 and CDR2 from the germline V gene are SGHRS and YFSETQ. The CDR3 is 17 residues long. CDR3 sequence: CASSSTGVASRNTEAFF. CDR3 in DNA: TGCGCCAGCAGCTCTACAGGGGTGGCCTCCCGGAACACTGAAGCTTTCTTT.

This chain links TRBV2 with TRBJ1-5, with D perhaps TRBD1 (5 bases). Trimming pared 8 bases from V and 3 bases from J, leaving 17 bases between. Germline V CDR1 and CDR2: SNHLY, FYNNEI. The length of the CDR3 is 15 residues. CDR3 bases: TGTGCCAGCGGGCAGACAAGGGACTACAATCAGCCCCAGCATTTT. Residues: CASGQTRDYNQPQHF.

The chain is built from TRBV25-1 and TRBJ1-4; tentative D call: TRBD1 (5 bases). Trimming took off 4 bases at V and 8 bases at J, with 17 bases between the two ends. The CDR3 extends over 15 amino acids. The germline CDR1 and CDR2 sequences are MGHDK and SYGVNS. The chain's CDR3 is CASSGPGQGYEKLFF. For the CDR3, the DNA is TGTGCCAGCAGTGGTCCAGGCCAGGGCTACGAAAAACTGTTTTTT.

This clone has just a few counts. The CDR3 region is CASSMGALFSGNTIYF. In nucleotides, the CDR3 is TGTGCCAGTAGTATGGGGGCCTTATTCTCTGGAAACACCATATATTTT. The V and J genes are TRBV19 and TRBJ1-3, with a possible D match to TRBD1 (6 bases). Germline V gene sequence: CDR1 LNHDA, CDR2 SQIVND (reference sequence). This CDR3 region has 16 residues. V dropped 3 bases and J dropped 0 bases, with 12 bases sitting between them.

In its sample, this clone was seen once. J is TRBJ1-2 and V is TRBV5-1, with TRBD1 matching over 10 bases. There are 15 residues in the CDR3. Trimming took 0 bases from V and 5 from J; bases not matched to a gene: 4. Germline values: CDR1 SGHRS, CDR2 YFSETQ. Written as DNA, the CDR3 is TGCGCCAGCAGCTTGGGAGGGACAGGGGTTTATGGCTACACCTTC. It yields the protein CASSLGGTGVYGYTF.

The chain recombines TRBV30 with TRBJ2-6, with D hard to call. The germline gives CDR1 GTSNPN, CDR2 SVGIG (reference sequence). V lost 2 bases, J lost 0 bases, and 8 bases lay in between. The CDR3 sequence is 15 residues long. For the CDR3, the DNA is TGTGCCTGGAGTCCAGACTTCTCTGGGGCCAACGTCCTGACTTTC. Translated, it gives CAWSPDFSGANVLTF. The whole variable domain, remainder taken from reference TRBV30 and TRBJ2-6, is SQTIHQWPATLVQPVGSPLSLECTVEGTSNPNLYWYRQAAGRGLQLLFYSVGIGQISSEVPQNLSASRPQDRQFILSSKKLLLSDSGFYLCAWSPDFSGANVLTFGAGSRLTVL.

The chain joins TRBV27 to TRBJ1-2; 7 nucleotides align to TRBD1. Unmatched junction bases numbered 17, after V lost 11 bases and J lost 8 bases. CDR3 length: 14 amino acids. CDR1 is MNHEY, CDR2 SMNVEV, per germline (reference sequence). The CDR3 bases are TGTGCCTCAGTCGGCCGGACAGGACGAGGGGGCTACACCTTC. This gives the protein CASVGRTGRGGYTF.

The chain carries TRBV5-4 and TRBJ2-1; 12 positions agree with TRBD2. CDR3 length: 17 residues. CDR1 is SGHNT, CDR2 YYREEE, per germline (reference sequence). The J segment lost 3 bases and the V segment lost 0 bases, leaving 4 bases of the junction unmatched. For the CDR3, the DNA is TGTGCCAGCAGCTTGGCTAGCGGGGGGGGGATCTACAATGAGCAGTTCTTC. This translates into CASSLASGGGIYNEQFF. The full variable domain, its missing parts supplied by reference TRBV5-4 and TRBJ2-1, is ETGVTQSPTHLIKTRGQQVTLRCSSQSGHNTVSWYQQALGQGPQFIFQYYREEENGRGNFPPRFSGLQFPNYSSELNVNALELDDSALYLCASSLASGGGIYNEQFFGPGTRLTVL.

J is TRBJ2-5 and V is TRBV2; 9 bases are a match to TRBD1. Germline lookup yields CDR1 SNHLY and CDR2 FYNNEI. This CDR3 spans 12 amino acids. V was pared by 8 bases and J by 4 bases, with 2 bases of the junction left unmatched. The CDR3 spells CASGDRVETQYF. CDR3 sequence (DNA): TGTGCCAGCGGGGACAGGGTAGAGACCCAGTACTTC. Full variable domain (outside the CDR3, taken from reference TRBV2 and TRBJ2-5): EPEVTQTPSHQVTQMGQEVILRCVPISNHLYFYWYRQILGQKVEFLVSFYNNEISEKSEIFDDQFSVERPDGSNFTLKIRSTKLEDSAMYFCASGDRVETQYFGPGTRLLVL.

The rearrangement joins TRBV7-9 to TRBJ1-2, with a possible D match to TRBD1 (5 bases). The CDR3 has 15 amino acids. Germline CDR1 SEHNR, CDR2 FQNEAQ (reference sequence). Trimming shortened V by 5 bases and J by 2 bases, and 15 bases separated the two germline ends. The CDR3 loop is CASSPSSRGNYGYTF. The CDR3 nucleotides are TGTGCCAGCAGCCCCTCGAGCCGGGGGAACTATGGCTACACCTTC.

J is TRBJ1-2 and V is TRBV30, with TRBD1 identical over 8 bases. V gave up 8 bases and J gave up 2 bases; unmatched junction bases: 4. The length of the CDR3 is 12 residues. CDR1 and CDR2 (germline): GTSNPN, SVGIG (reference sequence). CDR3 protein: CARDRRNYGYTF. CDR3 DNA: TGTGCCCGGGACAGGCGAAACTATGGCTACACCTTC.

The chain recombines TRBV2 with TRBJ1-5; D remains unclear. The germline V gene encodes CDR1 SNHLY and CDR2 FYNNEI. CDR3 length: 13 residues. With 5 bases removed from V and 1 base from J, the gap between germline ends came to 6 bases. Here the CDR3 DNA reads TGTGCCAGCAGTTGGGAGAGCAATCAGCCCCAGCATTTT. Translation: CASSWESNQPQHF.

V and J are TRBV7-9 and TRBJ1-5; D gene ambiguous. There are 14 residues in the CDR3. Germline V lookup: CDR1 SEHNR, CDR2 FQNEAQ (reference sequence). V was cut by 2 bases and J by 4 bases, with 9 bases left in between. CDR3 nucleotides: TGTGCCAGCAGCTTAACGGCGGGAAATCAGCCCCAGCATTTT. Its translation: CASSLTAGNQPQHF.

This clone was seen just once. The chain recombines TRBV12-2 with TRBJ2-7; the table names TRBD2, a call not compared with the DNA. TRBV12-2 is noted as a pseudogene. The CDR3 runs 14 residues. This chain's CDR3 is CASRFSGGDHEQYF. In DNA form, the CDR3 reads TGTGCAAGTCGCTTTAGCGGGGGGGACCACGAGCAGTACTTC.

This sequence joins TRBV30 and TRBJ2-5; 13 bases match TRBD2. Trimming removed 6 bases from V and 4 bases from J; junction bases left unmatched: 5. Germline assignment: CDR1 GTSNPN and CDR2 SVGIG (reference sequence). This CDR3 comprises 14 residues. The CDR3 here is CACSRLAGGETQYF. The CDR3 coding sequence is TGTGCCTGCTCTAGACTAGCGGGGGGAGAGACCCAGTACTTC.

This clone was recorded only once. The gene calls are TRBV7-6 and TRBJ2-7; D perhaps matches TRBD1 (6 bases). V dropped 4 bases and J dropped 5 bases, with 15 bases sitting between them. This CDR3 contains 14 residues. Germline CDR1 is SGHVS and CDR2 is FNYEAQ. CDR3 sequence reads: CASSSFLGGHEQYF. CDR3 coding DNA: TGTGCCAGCAGCTCCTTCCTTGGGGGCCACGAGCAGTACTTC.

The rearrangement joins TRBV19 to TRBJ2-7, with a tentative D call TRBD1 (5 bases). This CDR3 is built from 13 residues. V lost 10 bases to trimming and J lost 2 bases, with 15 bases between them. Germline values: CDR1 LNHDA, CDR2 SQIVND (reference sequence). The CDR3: CATSKQDTYEQYF. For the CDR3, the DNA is TGTGCCACCTCCAAACAGGATACCTACGAGCAGTACTTC.